This TCR beta chain was captured in a study of cytomegalovirus exposure and HLA in healthy donors. Points from the study as a whole: The study put 150 or so TCR beta chains on its list as cytomegalovirus-associated. Accounts indicate the classifier identified cytomegalovirus status with strong specificity and sensitivity.

Concerning this clone itself: The target antigen is unknown.

Researchers ran the PCR with 60 Vbeta and 13 Jbeta primers. Authors' analysis steps: Later reanalysis found roughly 80 million unique TCR beta chains, approximately 11 million of them shared. TCRdb keeps only in-frame clones here, not all; method: immunoSEQ multiplex PCR. The DNA was the basis for D and trimming; V, J and clone size are from that table. The sample has roughly 120,000 clones, about 9.4% seen once. Trimming removed 2 bases at V and 2 bases at J, with 11 bases between. The CDR3 sequence is 14 residues long. CDR1 is SGHDT, CDR2 YYEEEE, per germline. The sample consisted of PBMCs. The receptor's source is a woman aged 35 to 49 in good health and CMV-seropositive. The chain joins TRBV5-6 to TRBJ2-7; tentatively, D is TRBD1 (6 bases). CDR3 protein: CASSLQGLPYEQYF. The DNA of the CDR3 is TGTGCCAGCAGCTTACAGGGTCTCCCCTACGAGCAGTACTTC. The full variable domain, rest sourced from reference TRBV5-6 and TRBJ2-7, is DAGVTQSPTHLIKTRGQQVTLRCSPKSGHDTVSWYQQALGQGPQFIFQYYEEEERQRGNFPDRFSGHQFPNYSSELNVNALLLGDSALYLCASSLQGLPYEQYFGPGTRLTVT.